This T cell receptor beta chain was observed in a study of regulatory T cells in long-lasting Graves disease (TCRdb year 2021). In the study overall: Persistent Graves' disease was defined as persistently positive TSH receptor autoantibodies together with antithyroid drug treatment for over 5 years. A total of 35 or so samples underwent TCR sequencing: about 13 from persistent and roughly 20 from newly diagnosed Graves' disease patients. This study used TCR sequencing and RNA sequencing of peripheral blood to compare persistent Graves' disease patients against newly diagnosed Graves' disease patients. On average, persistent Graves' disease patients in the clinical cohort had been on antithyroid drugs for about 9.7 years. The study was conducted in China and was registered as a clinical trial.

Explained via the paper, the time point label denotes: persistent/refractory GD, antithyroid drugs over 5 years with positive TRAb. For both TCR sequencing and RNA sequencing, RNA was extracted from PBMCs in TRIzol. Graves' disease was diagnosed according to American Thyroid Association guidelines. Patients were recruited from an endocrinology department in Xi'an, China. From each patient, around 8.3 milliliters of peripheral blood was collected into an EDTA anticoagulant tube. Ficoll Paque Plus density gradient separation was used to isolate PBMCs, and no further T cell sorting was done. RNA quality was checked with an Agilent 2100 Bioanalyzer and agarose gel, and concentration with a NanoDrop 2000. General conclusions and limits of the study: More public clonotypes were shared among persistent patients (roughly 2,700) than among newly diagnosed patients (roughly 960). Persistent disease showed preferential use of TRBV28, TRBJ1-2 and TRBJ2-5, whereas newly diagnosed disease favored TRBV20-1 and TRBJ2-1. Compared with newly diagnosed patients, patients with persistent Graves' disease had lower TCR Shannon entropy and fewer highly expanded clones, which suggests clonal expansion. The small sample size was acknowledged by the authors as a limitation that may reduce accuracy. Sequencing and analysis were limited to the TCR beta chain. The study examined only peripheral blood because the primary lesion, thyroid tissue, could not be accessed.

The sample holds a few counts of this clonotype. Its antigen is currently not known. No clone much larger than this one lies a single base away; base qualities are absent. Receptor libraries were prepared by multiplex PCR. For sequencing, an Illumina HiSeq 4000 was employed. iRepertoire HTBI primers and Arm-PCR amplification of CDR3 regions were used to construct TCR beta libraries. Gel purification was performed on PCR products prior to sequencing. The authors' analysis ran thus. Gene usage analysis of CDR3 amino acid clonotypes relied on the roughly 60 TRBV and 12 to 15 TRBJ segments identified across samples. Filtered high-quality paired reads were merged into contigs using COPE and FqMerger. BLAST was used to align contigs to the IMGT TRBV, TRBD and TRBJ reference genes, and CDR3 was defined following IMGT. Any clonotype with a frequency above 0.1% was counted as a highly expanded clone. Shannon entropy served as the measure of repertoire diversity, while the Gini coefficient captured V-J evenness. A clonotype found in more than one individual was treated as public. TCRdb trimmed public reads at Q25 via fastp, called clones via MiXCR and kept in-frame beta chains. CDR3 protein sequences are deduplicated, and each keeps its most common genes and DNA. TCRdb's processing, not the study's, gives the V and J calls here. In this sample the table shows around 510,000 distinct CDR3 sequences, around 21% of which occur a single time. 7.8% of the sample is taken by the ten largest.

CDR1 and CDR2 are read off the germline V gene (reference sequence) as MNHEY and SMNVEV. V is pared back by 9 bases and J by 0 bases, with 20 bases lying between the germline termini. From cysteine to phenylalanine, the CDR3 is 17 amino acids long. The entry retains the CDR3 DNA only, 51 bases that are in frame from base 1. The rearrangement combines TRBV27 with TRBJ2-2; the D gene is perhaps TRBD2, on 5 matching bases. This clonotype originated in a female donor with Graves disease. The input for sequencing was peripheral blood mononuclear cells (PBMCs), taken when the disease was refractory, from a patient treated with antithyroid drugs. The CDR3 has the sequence CASRRAVGSANTGELFF. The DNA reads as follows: TGTGCCAGTAGGCGAGCGGTCGGCAGCGCGAACACCGGGGAGCTGTTTTTT.